The clone carrying this T cell receptor beta chain is a singleton in its sample. What it binds is not known. The record originates from a study of T cell responses to AZD1222 COVID-19 vaccine. The study's findings and limits: Seropositive status at baseline applied to only five to seven AZD1222 recipients. Receipt of two AZD1222 doses was followed by a rise in Spike-specific TCR breadth and depth. Donors skewed white British and female; clonal diversity was possibly underestimated. Spike regions recognized by vaccine-associated CD4 TCRs spanned the protein, led by 160-218 and 743-854.

Profiled with immunoSEQ multiplex PCR; TCRdb holds only in-frame clones, not every one. The sample contains 40,000 to 55,000 clones, 65% to 90% of which appear only once. The receptor's source is an adult who received the AZD1222 COVID-19 vaccine. The specimen was peripheral blood, collected 28 days after the second AZD1222 dose.

This chain's CDR3 is CASSQTSGREQFF. The CDR3, as DNA: TGCGCCAGCAGCCAAACCAGCGGTCGGGAGCAGTTCTTC. The rearrangement uses TRBV4-3 and TRBJ2-1, with TRBD2 as a possible D gene (5 bases). The CDR3 totals 13 residues. The V gene's germline CDR1 is LGHNA and CDR2 YSLEER. V dropped 2 bases and J dropped 10 bases, with 12 bases sitting between them.